The clone carrying this T cell receptor (beta chain) was seen ten or more times. The entry originates in a study of response to subunit inactivated influenza vaccine. TCRdb re-analysed the RT-PCR reads in MiXCR, keeping a single row per CDR3 protein. The repertoire has about 500,000 distinct CDR3 sequences, approximately 16% of them found once; the top ten carry 3% to 3.5%. The material sequenced was CD4+ T cells sorted from PBMCs, taken around 25 months after vaccination. This receptor was identified in a man aged 50-75 years who received an inactivated influenza vaccine.

The CDR3 DNA reads as TGCGCCAGCAGCTGGGCCGGGACCGTTCAAGATGAGCAGTTCTTC. This codes for CASSWAGTVQDEQFF. The genes are TRBV5-1 and TRBJ2-1; D possibly uses TRBD1 or TRBD2 (5 bases each). CDR1 and CDR2 from the germline V gene are SGHRS and YFSETQ. V was pared by 3 bases and J by 8 bases, with 18 bases between. This CDR3 has 15 amino acids.